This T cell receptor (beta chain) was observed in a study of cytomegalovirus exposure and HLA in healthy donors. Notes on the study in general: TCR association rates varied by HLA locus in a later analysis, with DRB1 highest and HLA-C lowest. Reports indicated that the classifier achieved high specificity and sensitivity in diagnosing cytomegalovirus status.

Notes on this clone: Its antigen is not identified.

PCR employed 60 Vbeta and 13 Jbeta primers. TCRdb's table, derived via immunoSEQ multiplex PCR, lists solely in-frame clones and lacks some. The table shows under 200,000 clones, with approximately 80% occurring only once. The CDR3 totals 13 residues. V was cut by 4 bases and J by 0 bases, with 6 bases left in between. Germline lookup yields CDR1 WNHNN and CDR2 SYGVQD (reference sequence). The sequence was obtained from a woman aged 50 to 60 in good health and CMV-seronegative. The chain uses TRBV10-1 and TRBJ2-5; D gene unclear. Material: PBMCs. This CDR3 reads CASSVNYQETQYF. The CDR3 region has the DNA TGCGCCAGCAGTGTAAACTACCAAGAGACCCAGTACTTC.